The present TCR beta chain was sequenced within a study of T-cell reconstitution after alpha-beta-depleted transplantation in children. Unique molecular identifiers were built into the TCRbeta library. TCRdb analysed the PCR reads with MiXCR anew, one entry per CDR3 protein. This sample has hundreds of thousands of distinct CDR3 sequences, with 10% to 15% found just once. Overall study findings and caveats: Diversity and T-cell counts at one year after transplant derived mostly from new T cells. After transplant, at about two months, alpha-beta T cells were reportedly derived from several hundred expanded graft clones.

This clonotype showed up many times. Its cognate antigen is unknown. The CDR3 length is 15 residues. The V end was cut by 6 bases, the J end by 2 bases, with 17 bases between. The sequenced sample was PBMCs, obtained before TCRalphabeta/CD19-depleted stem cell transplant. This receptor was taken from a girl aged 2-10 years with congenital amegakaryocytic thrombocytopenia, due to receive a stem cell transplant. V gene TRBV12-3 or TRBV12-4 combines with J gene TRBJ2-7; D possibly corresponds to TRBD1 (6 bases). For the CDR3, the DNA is TGTGCCAGCAGCCCCGACGTGGACAGACCCTACGAGCAGTACTTC. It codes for CASSPDVDRPYEQYF.